This paragraph reports one T cell receptor (beta chain). Its matching antigen is unknown. The CDR3 contains 14 residues. Germline loops: CDR1 MNHEY, CDR2 SMNVEV (reference sequence). V lost 8 bases, J lost 5 bases, and 18 bases lay in between. Some clones are missing from TCRdb's copy, which holds only in-frame ones; the method was immunoSEQ multiplex PCR. The top ten clones hold around 3.7% of a sample with some 60,000 clones, 85% to 90% of them seen once. This entry comes from a study of OX40 agonist ivuxolimab in advanced cancers. About the study: Patients in the trial were receiving intravenous ivuxolimab every 2 weeks, at doses of 0.01 to 10 mg/kg.

Overall study results and limits: Certain nonresponding patients likewise had low normalized T-cell clonal expansion.

With autoimmune disease history or systemic immunosuppression, patients were excluded. Sequences were derived from CD4+ or CD8+ T cells sorted from blood, sampled in a trial of the OX40 agonist ivuxolimab. This receptor was obtained from an adult with an advanced solid tumor such as melanoma, head and neck, liver or kidney cancer. This chain connects TRBV27 to TRBJ1-2; D not certain. The CDR3 DNA reads as TGTGCCAGCGATCTAGGACCCTACCCATATGGCTACACCTTC. Translated: CASDLGPYPYGYTF.